The entry below describes one T cell receptor (beta chain). The entry originates in a study of CD8+ T cells in alopecia areata. As to treatment: oral pan-JAK inhibitor, 5-10 mg twice daily. Extracted RNA was reverse transcribed into cDNA, the sequencing template. Libraries were prepared by immunoSEQ multiplex PCR; TCRdb keeps only in-frame clonotypes and omits some of them. The sample gives 90,000 to 150,000 clones, 50% to 75% of which show up once; nearly 30% is in the top ten. The sequence derives from a human donor with alopecia areata. The material sequenced was CD8+ T cells sorted from blood, taken at week 4, from a patient treated with tofacitinib.

The DNA of the CDR3 is TGTGCCAGGTGTGGGCAGGATGGCTACACCTTC. It yields the protein CARCGQDGYTF. This chain uses TRBV21-1 with TRBJ1-2; the table names TRBD1, a call not compared with the DNA. TRBV21-1 is recorded as a pseudogene. The length of the CDR3 is 11 residues.